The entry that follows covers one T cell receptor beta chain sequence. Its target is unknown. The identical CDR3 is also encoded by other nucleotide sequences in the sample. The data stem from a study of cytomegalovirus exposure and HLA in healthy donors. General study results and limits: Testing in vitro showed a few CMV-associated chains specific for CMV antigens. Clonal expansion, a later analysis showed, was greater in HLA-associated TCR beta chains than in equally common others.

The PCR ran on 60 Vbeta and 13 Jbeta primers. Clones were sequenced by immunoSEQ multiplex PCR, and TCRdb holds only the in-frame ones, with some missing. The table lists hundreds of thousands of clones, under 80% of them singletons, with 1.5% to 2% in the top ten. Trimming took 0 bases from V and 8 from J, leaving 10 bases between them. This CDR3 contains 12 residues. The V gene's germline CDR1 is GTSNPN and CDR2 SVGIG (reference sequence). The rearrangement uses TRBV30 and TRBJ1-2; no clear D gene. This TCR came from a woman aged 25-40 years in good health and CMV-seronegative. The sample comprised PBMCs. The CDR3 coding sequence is TGTGCCTGGAGTGTAGGAGGTGGAGGCTACACCTTC. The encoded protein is CAWSVGGGGYTF.